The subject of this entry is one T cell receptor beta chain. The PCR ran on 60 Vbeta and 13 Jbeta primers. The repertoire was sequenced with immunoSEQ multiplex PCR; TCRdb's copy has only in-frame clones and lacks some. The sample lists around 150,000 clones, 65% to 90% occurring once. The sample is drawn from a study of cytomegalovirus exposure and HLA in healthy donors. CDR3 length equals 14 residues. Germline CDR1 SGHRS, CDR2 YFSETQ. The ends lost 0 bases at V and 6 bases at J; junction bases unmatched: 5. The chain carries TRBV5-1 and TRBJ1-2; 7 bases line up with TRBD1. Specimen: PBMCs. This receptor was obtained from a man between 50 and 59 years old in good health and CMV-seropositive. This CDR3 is CASSLGGGRDGYTF. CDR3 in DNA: TGCGCCAGCAGCTTGGGAGGGGGCAGGGATGGCTACACCTTC.